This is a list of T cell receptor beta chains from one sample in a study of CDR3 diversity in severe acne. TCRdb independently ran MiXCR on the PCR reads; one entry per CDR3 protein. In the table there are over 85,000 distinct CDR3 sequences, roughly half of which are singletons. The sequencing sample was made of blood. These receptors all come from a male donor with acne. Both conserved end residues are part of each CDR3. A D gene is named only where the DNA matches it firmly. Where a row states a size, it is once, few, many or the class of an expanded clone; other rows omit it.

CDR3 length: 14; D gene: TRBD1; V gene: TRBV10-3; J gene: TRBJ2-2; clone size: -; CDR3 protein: CAIGGTGPTGELFF; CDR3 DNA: TGTGCCATCGGCGGGACAGGGCCCACCGGGGAGCTGTTTTTT
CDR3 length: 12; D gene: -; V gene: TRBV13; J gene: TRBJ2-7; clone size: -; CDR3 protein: CASSLVSYEQYF; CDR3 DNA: TGTGCCAGCAGCTTAGTGTCCTACGAGCAGTACTTC
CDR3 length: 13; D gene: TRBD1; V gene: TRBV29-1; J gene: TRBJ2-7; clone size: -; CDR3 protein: CSVAWTGMYEQYF; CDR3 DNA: TGCAGCGTTGCCTGGACAGGGATGTACGAGCAGTACTTC
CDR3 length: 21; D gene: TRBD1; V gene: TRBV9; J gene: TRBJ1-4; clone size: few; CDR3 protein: CASSVSPLGFGQGADYEKLFF; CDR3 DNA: TGTGCCAGCAGCGTCTCTCCTCTGGGTTTCGGACAGGGGGCGGATTATGAAAAACTGTTTTTT
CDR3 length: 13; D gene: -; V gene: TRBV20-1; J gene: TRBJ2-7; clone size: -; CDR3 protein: CSASQADSYEQYF; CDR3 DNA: TGCAGTGCTAGCCAAGCGGACTCCTACGAGCAGTACTTC
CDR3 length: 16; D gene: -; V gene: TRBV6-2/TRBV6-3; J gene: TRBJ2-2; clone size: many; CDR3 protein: CASSPQRTQNTGELFF; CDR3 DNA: TGTGCCAGCAGTCCACAGAGGACACAGAACACCGGGGAGCTGTTTTTT
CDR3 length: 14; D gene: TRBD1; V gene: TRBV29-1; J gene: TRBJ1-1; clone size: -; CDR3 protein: CSVEGTGSYAEAFF; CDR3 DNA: TGCAGCGTTGAAGGGACAGGGTCTTACGCTGAAGCTTTCTTT
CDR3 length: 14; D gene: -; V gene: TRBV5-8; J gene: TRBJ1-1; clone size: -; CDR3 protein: CASSPHPLNTEAFF; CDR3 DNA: TGTGCCAGCAGCCCCCACCCCCTGAACACTGAAGCTTTCTTT
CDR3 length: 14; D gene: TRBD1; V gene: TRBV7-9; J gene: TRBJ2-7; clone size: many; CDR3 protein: CASSLRGHSYEQYF; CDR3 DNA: TGTGCCAGCAGCTTAAGGGGGCACTCCTACGAGCAGTACTTC
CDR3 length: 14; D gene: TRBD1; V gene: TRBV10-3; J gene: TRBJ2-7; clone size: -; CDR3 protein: CAIGQGTSSYEQYF; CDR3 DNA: TGTGCCATCGGACAGGGGACCAGCTCCTACGAGCAGTACTTC
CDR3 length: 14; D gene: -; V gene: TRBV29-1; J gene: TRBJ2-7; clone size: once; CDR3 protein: CSVEEGAGDDEQYF; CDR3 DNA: TGCAGCGTTGAAGAGGGGGCAGGGGACGACGAGCAGTACTTC
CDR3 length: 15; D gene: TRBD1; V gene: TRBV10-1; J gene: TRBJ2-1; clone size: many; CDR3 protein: CASTAGQGAYNEQFF; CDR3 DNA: TGCGCCAGCACGGCGGGACAGGGGGCCTACAATGAGCAGTTCTTC
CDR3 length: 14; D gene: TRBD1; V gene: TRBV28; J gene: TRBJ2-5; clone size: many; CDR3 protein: CASNFGDREETQYF; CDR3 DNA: TGTGCCAGCAACTTTGGGGACAGGGAAGAGACCCAGTACTTC
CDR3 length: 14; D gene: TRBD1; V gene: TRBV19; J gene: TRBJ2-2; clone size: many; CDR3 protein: CASSTGQETGELFF; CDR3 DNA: TGTGCCAGTAGTACGGGACAGGAGACCGGGGAGCTGTTTTTT
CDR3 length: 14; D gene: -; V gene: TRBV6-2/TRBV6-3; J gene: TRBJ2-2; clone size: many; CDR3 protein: CASSLTDNTGELFF; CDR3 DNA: TGTGCCAGCAGTTTGACAGACAACACCGGGGAGCTGTTTTTT
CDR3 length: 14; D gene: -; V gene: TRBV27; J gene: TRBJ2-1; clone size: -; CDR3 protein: CASSLQTGYNEQFF; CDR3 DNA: TGTGCCAGCAGTTTACAGACAGGCTACAATGAGCAGTTCTTC
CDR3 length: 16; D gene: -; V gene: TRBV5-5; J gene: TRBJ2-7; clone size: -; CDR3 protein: CASSGIQGFSSYEQYF; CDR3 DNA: TGTGCCAGCAGCGGGATCCAGGGGTTTAGCTCCTACGAGCAGTACTTC
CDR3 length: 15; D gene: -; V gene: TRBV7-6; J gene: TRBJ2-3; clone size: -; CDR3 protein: CASSLIAGDTDTQYF; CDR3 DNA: TGTGCCAGCAGCTTAATAGCAGGGGACACAGATACGCAGTATTTT
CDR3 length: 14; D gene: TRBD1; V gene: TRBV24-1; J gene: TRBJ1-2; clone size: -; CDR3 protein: CATSGMDRVGGYTF; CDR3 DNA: TGTGCCACCAGTGGGATGGACAGGGTAGGCGGCTACACCTTC
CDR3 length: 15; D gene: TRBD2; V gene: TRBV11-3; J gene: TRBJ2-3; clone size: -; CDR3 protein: CASSPTSANTDTQYF; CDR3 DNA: TGTGCCAGCAGCCCGACTAGCGCCAACACAGATACGCAGTATTTT
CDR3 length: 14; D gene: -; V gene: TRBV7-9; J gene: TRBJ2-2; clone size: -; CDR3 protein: CASSLVVQPGELFF; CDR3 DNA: TGTGCCAGCAGCTTAGTGGTACAGCCCGGGGAGCTGTTTTTT
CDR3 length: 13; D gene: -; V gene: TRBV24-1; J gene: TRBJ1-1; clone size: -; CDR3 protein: CATSGTRNTEAFF; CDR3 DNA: TGTGCCACCTCCGGGACACGAAACACTGAAGCTTTCTTT
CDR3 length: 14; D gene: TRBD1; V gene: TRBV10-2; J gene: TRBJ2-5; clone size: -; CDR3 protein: CASIPGQGRETQYF; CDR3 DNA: TGCGCCAGTATTCCGGGACAGGGAAGAGAGACCCAGTACTTC
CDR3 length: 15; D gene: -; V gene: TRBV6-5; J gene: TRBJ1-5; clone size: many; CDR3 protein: CASSYVPPGNQPQHF; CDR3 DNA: TGTGCCAGCAGTTACGTACCCCCTGGCAATCAGCCCCAGCATTTT
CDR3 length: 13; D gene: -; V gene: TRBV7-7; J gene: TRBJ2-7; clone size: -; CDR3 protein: CASSLAARYEQYF; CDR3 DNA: TGTGCTAGCAGCTTAGCGGCGCGCTACGAGCAGTACTTC
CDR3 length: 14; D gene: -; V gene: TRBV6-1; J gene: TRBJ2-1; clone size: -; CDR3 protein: CASSEQGALDEQFF; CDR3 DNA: TGTGCCAGCAGTGAACAGGGAGCTCTTGATGAGCAGTTCTTC
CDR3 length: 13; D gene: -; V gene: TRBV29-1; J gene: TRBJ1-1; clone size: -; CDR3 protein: CSVSNSLDTEAFF; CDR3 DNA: TGCAGCGTTTCCAACTCGTTAGACACTGAAGCTTTCTTT
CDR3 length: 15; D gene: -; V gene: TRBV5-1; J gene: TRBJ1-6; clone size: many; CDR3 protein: CASSNTTRASSPLHF; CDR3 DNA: TGCGCCAGCAGCAATACGACAAGGGCTAGTTCACCCCTCCACTTT
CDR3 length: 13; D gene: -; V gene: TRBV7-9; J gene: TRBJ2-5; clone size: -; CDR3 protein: CASSLRSGETQYF; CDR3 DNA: TGTGCCAGCAGCTTACGCAGCGGAGAGACCCAGTACTTC
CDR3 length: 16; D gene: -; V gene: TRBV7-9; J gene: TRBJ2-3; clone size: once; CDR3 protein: CASRSPLRGRTDTQYF; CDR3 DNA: TGTGCCAGCAGATCCCCTTTGCGGGGGCGCACAGATACGCAGTATTTT
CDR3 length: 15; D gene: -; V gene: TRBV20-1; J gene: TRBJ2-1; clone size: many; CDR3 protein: CSARLAEGTGNEQFF; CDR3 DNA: TGCAGTGCTAGGTTAGCGGAAGGAACCGGCAATGAGCAGTTCTTC
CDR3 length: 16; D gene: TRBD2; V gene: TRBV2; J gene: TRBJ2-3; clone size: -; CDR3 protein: CASSESGGPGTDTQYF; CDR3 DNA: TGTGCCAGCAGTGAGAGCGGGGGGCCAGGCACAGATACGCAGTATTTT
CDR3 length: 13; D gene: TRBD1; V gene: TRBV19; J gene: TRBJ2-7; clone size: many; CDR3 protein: CASSMWTGPGQYF; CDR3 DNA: TGTGCCAGTAGTATGTGGACAGGGCCCGGGCAGTACTTC
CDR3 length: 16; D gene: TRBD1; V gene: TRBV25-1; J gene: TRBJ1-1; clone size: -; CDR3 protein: CASRDETGPMNTEAFF; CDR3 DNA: TGTGCCAGCAGGGATGAGACAGGGCCCATGAACACTGAAGCTTTCTTT
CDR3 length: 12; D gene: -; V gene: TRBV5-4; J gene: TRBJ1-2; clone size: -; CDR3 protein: CATSVGGEGYTF; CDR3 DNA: TGTGCCACCAGTGTCGGTGGAGAGGGCTACACCTTC
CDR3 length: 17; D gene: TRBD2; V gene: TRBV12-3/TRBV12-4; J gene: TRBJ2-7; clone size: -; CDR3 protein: CASSQWPQASGAYEQYF; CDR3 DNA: TGTGCCAGCAGTCAATGGCCCCAGGCTAGCGGGGCTTACGAGCAGTACTTC
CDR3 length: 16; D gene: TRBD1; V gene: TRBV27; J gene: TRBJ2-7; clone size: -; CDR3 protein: CASQPGQGTPTYERYF; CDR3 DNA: TGTGCCAGTCAACCCGGACAGGGGACGCCCACCTACGAGCGGTACTTC
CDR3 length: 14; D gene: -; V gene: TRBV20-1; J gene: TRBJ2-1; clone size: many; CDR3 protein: CSATTGTLGNEQFF; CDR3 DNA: TGCAGTGCTACCACAGGTACTCTTGGGAATGAGCAGTTCTTC
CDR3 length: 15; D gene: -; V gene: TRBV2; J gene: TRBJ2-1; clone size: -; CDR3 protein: CASSESRGSYNEQFF; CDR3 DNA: TGTGCCAGCAGTGAAAGTAGGGGCTCCTACAATGAGCAGTTCTTC
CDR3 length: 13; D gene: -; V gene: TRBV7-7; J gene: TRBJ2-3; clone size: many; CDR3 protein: CASSLLGTDTQYF; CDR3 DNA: TGTGCTAGCAGCTTGCTGGGGACAGATACGCAGTATTTT